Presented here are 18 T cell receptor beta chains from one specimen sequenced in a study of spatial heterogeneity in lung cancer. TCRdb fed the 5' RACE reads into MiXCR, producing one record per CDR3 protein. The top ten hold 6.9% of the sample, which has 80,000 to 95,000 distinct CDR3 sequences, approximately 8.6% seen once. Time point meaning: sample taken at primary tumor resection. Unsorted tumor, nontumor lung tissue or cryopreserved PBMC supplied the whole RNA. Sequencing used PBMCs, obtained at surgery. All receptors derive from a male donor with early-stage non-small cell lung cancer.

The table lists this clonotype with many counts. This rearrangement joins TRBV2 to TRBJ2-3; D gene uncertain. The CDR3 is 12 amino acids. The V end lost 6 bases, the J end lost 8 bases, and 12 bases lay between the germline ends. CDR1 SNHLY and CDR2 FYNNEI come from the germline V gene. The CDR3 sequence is CASSPAPLTQYF. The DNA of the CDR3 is TGTGCCAGCAGCCCGGCACCGCTTACGCAGTATTTT.

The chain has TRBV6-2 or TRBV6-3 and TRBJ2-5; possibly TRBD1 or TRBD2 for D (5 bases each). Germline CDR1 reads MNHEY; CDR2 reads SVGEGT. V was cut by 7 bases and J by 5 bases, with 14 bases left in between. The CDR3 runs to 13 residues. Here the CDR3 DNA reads TGTGCCAGCATGGCGGCCGGGACGGAGACCCAGTACTTC. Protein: CASMAAGTETQYF.

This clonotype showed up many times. CDR3 nucleotide sequence: TGCAGCGGAATACAGGGGACTGGGGAGACCCAGTACTTC. Amino acids: CSGIQGTGETQYF. This chain uses TRBV29-1 with TRBJ2-5; D might be TRBD1 (7 bases). From germline, CDR1 is SQVTM and CDR2 ANQGSEA. V was trimmed by 7 bases and J by 5 bases, leaving 17 bases between them. The CDR3 contains 13 residues.

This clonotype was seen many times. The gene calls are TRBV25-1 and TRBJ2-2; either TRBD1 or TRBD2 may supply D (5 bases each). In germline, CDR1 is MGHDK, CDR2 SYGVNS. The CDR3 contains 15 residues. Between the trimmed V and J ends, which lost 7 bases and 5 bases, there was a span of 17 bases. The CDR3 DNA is TGTGCCAGCACTCCGACAGAGAGGGAGACCGGGGAGCTGTTTTTT. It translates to CASTPTERETGELFF.

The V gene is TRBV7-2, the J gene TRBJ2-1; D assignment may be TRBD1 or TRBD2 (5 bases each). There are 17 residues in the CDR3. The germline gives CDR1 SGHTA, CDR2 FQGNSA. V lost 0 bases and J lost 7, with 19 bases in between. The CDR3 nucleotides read TGTGCCAGCAGCTTAGCAGCAGGGACGAGGAAGCAAAATGAGCAGTTCTTC. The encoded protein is CASSLAAGTRKQNEQFF.

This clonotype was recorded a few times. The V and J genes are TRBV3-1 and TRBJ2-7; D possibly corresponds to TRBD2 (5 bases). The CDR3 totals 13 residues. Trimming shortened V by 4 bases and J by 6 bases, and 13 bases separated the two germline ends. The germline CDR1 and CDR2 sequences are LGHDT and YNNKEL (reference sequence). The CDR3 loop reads CASSRETRSEQYF. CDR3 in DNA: TGTGCCAGCAGCCGGGAGACCAGAAGCGAGCAGTACTTC.

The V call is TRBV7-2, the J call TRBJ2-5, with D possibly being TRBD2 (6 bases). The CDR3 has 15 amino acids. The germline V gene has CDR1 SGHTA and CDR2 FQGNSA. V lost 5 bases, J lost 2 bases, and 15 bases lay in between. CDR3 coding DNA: TGTGCCAGCAGCCTGGGGCGGGGCCGGCAAGAGACCCAGTACTTC. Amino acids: CASSLGRGRQETQYF. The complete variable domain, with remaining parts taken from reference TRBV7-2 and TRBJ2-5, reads GAGVSQSPSNKVTEKGKDVELRCDPISGHTALYWYRQSLGQGLEFLIYFQGNSAPDKSGLPSDRFSAERTGGSVSTLTIQRTQQEDSAVYLCASSLGRGRQETQYFGPGTRLLVL.

CDR3 loop: CASSLAPTAGELFF. As DNA, the CDR3 is TGCGCCAGCAGCTTGGCGCCGACAGCCGGGGAGCTGTTTTTT. The rearrangement links TRBV5-1 to TRBJ2-2, with a weak D call TRBD1 (5 bases). The CDR3 loop spans 14 amino acids. Trimming shortened V by 0 bases and J by 6 bases, and 9 bases separated the two germline ends. Germline lookup yields CDR1 SGHRS and CDR2 YFSETQ.

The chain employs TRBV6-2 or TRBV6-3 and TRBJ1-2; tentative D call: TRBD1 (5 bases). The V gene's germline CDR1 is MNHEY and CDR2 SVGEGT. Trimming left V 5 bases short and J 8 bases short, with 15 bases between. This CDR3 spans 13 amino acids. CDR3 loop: CASSDGTRRGYTF. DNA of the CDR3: TGTGCCAGCAGTGACGGGACCCGGCGGGGCTACACCTTC.

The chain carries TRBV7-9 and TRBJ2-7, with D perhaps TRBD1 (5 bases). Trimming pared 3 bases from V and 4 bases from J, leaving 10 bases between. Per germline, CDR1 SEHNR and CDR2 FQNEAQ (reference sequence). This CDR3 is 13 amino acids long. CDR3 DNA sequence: TGTGCCAGCAGCTTCGGCAGGGAATACGAGCAGTACTTC. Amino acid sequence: CASSFGREYEQYF. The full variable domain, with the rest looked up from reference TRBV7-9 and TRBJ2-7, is DTGVSQNPRHKITKRGQNVTFRCDPISEHNRLYWYRQTLGQGPEFLTYFQNEAQLEKSRLLSDRFSAERPKGSFSTLEIQRTEQGDSAMYLCASSFGREYEQYFGPGTRLTVT.

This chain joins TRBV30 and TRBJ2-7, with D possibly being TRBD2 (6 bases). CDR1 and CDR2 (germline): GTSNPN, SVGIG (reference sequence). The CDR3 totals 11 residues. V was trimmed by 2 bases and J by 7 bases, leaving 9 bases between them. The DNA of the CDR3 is TGTGCCTGGAGTCCTGGGGGGGAGCAGTACTTC. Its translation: CAWSPGGEQYF.

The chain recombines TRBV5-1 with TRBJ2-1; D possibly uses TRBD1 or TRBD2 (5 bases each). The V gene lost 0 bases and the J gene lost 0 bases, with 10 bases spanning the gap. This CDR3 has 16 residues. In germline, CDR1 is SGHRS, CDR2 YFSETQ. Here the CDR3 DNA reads TGCGCCAGCAGCTTGGCCGGGGCAAGCTCCTACAATGAGCAGTTCTTC. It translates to CASSLAGASSYNEQFF.

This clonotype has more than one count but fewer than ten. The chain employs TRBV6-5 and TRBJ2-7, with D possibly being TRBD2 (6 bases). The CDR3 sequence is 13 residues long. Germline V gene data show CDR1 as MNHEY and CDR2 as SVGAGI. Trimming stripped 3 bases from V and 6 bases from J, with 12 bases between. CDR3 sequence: CASSYWGGGEQYF. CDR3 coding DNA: TGTGCCAGCAGTTATTGGGGAGGTGGCGAGCAGTACTTC.

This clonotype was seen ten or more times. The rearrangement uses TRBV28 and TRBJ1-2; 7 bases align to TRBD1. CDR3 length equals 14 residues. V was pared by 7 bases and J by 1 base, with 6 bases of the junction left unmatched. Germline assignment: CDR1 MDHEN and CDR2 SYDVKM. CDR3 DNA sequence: TGTGCCAGCACTCCCCGGGACAGTAACTATGGCTACACCTTC. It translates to CASTPRDSNYGYTF.

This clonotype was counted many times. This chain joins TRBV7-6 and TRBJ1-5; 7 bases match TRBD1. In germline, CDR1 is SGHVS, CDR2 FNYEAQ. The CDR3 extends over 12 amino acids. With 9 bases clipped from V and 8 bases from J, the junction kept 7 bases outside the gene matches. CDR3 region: CARGTAWEPQHF. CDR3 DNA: TGTGCCAGGGGGACAGCGTGGGAGCCCCAGCATTTT. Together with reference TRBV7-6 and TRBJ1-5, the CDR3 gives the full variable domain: GAGVSQSPRYKVTKRGQDVALRCDPISGHVSLYWYRQALGQGPEFLTYFNYEAQQDKSGLPNDRFSAERPEGSISTLTIQRTEQRDSAMYRCARGTAWEPQHFGDGTRLSIL.

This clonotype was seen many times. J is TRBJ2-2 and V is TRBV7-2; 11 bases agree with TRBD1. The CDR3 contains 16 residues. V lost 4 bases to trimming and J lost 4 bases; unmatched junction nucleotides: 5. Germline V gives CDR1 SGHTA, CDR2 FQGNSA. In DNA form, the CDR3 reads TGTGCCAGCAGCTGGCCGGGACAGGGGGTCACCGGGGAGCTGTTTTTT. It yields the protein CASSWPGQGVTGELFF.

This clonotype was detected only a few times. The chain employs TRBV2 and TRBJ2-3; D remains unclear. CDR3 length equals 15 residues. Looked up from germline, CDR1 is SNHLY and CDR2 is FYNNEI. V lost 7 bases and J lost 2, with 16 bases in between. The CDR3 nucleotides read TGTGCCAGCACCCTGAGGCCGGATTTCACAGATACGCAGTATTTT. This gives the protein CASTLRPDFTDTQYF.

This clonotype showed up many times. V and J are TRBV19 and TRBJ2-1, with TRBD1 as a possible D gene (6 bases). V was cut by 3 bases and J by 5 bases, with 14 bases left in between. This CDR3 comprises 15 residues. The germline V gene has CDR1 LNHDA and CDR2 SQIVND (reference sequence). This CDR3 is CASSISRGHHNEQFF. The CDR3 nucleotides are TGTGCCAGTAGTATCTCCAGGGGACACCACAATGAGCAGTTCTTC.